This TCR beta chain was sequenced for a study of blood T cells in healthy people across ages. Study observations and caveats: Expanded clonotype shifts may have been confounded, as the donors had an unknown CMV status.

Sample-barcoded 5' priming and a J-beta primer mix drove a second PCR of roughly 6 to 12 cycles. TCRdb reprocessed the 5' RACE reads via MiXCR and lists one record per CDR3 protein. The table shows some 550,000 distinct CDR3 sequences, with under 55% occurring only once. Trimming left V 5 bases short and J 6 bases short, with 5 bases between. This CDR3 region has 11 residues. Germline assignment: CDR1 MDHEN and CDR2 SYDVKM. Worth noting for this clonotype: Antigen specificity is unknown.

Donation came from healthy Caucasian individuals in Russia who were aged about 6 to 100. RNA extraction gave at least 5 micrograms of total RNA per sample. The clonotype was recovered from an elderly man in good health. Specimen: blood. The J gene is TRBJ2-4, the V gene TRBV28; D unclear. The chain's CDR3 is CASSDPNIQYF. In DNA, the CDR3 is TGTGCCAGCAGTGACCCAAACATTCAGTACTTC. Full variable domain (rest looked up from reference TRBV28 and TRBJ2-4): DVKVTQSSRYLVKRTGEKVFLECVQDMDHENMFWYRQDPGLGLRLIYFSYDVKMKEKGDIPEGYSVSREKKERFSLILESASTNQTSMYLCASSDPNIQYFGAGTRLSVL.